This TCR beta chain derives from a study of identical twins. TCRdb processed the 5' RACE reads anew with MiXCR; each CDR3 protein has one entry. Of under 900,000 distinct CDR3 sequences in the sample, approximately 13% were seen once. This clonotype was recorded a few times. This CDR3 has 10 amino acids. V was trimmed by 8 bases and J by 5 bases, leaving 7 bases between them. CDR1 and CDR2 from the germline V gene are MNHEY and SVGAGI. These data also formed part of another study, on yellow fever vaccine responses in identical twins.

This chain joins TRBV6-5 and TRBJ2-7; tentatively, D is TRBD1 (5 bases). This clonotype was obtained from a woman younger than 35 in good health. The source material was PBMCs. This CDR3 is CASRQNEQYF. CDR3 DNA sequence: TGTGCCAGCCGACAGAACGAGCAGTACTTC.